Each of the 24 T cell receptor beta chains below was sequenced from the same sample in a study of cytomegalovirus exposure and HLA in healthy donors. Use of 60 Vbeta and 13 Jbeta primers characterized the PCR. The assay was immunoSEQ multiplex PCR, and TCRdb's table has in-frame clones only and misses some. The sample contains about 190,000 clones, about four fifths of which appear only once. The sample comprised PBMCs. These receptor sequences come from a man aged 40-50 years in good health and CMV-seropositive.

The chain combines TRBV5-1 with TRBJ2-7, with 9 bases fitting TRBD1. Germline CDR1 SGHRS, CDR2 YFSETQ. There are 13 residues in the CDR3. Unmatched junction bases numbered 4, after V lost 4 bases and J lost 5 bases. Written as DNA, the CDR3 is TGCGCCAGCAGCCGGCGACAGGGGGACGAGCAGTACTTC. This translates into CASSRRQGDEQYF. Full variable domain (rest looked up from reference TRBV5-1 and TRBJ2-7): KAGVTQTPRYLIKTRGQQVTLSCSPISGHRSVSWYQQTPGQGLQFLFEYFSETQRNKGNFPGRFSGRQFSNSRSEMNVSTLELGDSALYLCASSRRQGDEQYFGPGTRLTVT.

The CDR3 region is CASSRGLAGADEQFF. The DNA for the CDR3 is TGCGCCAGCAGTCGCGGACTAGCGGGAGCCGATGAGCAGTTCTTC. The V gene is TRBV4-1, the J gene TRBJ2-1; 13 bases agree with TRBD2. Germline V gene sequence: CDR1 MGHRA, CDR2 YSYEKL. The V segment lost 6 bases and the J segment 8 bases; nucleotides outside the gene matches: 7. CDR3 length: 15 residues.

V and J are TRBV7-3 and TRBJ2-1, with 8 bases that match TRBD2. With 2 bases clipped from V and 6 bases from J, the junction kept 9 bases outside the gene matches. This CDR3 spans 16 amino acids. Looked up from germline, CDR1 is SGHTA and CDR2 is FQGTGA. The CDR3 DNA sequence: TGTGCCAGCAGCTTAGAACGGGAGGGCCTAGGCAATGAGCAGTTCTTC. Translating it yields CASSLEREGLGNEQFF. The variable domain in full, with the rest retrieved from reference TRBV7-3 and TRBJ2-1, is GAGVSQTPSNKVTEKGKYVELRCDPISGHTALYWYRQSLGQGPEFLIYFQGTGAADDSGLPNDRFFAVRPEGSVSTLKIQRTERGDSAVYLCASSLEREGLGNEQFFGPGTRLTVL.

As DNA, the CDR3 is TGTGCCAGCAGCCCACTCCCGGGACAGGGTTTCTCTGGGGCCAACGTCCTGACTTTC. This codes for CASSPLPGQGFSGANVLTF. The chain uses TRBV7-8 and TRBJ2-6; 9 nucleotides match TRBD1. The CDR3 spans 19 residues. J gave up 0 bases and V 5 bases, and 11 bases lay outside the gene matches. In germline, CDR1 is SGHVS, CDR2 FQNEAQ.

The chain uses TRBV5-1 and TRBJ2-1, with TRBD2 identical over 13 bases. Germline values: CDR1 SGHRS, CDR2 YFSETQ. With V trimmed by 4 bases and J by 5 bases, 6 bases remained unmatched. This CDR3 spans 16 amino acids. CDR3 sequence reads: CASSPGLAGVHNEQFF. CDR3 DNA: TGCGCCAGCAGCCCCGGACTAGCGGGAGTCCACAATGAGCAGTTCTTC. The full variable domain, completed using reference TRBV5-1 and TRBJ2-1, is KAGVTQTPRYLIKTRGQQVTLSCSPISGHRSVSWYQQTPGQGLQFLFEYFSETQRNKGNFPGRFSGRQFSNSRSEMNVSTLELGDSALYLCASSPGLAGVHNEQFFGPGTRLTVL.

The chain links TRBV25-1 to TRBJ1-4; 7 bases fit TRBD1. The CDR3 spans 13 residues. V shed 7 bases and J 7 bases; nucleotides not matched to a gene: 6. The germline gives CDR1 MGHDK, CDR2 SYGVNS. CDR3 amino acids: CASKQGWLEKLFF. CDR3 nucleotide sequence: TGTGCCAGCAAACAGGGGTGGCTTGAAAAACTGTTTTTT. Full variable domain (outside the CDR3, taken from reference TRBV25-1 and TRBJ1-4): EADIYQTPRYLVIGTGKKITLECSQTMGHDKMYWYQQDPGMELHLIHYSYGVNSTEKGDLSSESTVSRIRTEHFPLTLESARPSHTSQYLCASKQGWLEKLFFGSGTQLSVL.

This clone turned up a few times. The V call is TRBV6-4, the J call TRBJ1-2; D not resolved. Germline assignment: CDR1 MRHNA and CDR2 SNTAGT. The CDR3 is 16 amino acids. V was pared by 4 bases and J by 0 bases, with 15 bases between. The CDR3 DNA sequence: TGTGCCAGCAGTGCTAACAAACAGTTATCTAACTATGGCTACACCTTC. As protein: CASSANKQLSNYGYTF.

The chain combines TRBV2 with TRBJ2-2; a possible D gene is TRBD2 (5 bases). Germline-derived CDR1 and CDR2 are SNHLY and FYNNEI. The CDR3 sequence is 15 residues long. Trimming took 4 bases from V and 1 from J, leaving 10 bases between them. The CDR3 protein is CASSVLAGNTGELFF. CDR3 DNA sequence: TGTGCCAGCAGTGTTCTGGCGGGGAACACCGGGGAGCTGTTTTTT.

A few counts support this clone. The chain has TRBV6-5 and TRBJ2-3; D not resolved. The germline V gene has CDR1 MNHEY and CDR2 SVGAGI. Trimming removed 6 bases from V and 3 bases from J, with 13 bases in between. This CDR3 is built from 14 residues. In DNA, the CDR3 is TGTGCCAGCAGCGAAGGAGTGGATACAGATACGCAGTATTTT. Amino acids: CASSEGVDTDTQYF.

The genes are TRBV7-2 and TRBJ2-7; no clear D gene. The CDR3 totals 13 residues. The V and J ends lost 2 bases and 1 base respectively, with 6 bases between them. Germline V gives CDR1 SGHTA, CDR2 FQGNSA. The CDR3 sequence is CASSLSRSYEQYF. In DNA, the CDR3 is TGTGCCAGCAGCTTAAGTCGGTCCTACGAGCAGTACTTC.

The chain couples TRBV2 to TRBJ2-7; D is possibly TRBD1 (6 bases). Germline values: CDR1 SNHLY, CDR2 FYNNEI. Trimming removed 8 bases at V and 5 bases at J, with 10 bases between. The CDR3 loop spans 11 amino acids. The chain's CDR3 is CASPQGDEQYF. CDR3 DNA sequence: TGTGCCAGCCCACAGGGCGACGAGCAGTACTTC. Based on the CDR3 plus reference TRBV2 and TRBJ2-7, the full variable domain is EPEVTQTPSHQVTQMGQEVILRCVPISNHLYFYWYRQILGQKVEFLVSFYNNEISEKSEIFDDQFSVERPDGSNFTLKIRSTKLEDSAMYFCASPQGDEQYFGPGTRLTVT.

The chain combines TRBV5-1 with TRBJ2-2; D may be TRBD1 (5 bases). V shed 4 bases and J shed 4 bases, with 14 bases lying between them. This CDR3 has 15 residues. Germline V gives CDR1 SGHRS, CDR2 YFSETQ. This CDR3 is CASSTGHSTTGELFF. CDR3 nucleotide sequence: TGCGCCAGCAGCACCGGACATTCGACCACCGGGGAGCTGTTTTTT.

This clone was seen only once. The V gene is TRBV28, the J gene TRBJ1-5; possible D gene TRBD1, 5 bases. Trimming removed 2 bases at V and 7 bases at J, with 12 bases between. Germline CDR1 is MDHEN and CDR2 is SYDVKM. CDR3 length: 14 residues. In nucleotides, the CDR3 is TGTGCCAGCAGTTTACTGACAGTCGGCCAGCCCCAGCATTTT. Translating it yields CASSLLTVGQPQHF.

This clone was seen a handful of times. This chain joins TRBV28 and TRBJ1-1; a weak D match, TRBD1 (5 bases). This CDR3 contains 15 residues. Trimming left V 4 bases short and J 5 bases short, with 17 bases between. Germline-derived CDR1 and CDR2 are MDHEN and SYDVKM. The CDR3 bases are TGTGCCAGCAGTTCAGAACAGGTCGTAGTTACTGAAGCTTTCTTT. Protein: CASSSEQVVVTEAFF.

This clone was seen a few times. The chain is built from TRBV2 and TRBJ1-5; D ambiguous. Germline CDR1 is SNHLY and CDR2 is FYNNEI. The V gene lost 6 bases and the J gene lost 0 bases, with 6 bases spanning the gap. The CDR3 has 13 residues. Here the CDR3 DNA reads TGTGCCAGCAGGAGAGATAGCAATCAGCCCCAGCATTTT. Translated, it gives CASRRDSNQPQHF.

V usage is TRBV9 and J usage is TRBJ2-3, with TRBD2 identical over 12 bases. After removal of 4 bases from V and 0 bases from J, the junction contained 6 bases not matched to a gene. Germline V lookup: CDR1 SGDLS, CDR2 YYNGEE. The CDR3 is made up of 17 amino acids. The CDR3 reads CASSSRTSGTSTDTQYF. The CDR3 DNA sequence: TGTGCCAGCAGCTCCCGGACTAGCGGGACTAGCACAGATACGCAGTATTTT.

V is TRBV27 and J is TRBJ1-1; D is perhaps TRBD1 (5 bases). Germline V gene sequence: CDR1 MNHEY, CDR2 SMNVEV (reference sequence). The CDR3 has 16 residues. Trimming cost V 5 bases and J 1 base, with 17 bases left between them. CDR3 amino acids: CASSPPPGHRNTEAFF. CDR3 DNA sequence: TGTGCCAGCAGTCCACCCCCCGGACACCGGAACACTGAAGCTTTCTTT.

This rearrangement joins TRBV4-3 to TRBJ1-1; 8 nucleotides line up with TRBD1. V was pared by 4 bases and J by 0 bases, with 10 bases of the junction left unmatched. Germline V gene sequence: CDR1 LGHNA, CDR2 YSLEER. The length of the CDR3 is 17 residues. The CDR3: CASSPKTGQGLNTEAFF. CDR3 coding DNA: TGCGCCAGCAGCCCGAAAACTGGACAGGGTTTGAACACTGAAGCTTTCTTT.

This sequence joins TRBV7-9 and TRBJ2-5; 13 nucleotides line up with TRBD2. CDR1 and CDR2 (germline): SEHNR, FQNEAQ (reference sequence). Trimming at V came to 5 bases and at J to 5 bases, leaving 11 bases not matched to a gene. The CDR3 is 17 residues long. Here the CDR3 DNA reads TGTGCCAGCAGCCCTTCACTAGCGGGAGGGCCGTGGGAGACCCAGTACTTC. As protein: CASSPSLAGGPWETQYF.

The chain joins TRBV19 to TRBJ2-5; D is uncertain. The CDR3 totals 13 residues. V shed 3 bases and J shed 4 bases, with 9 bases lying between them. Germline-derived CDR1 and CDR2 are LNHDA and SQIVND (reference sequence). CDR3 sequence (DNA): TGTGCCAGTAGTATGACCGGGTCAGAGACCCAGTACTTC. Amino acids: CASSMTGSETQYF.

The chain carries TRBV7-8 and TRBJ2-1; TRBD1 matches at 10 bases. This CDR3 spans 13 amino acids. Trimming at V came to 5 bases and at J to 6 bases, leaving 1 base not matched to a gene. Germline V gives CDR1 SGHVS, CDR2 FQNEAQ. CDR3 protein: CASSGDRGNEQFF. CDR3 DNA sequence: TGTGCCAGCAGCGGGGACAGGGGCAATGAGCAGTTCTTC.

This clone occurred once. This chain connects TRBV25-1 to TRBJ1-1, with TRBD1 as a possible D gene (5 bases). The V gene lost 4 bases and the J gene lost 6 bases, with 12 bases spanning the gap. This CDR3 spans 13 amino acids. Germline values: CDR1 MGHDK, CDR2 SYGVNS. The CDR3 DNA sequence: TGTGCCAGCAGTGTTGGGGCTGGAGCTGAAGCTTTCTTT. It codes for CASSVGAGAEAFF.

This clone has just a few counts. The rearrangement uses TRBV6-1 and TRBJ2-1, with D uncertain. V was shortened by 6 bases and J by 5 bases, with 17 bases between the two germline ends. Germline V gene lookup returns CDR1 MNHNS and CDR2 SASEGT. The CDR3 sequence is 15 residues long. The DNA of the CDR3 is TGTGCCAGCAGCCCGTCCCTAATCGATAACAATGAGCAGTTCTTC. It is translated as CASSPSLIDNNEQFF.

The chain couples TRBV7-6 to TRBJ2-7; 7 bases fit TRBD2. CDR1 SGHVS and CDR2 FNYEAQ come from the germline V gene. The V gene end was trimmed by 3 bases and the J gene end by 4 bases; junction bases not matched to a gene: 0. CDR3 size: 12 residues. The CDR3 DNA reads TGTGCCAGCAGCTTTAGCGGGTACGAGCAGTACTTC. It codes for CASSFSGYEQYF.